The entry below describes one T cell receptor beta chain. Sequenced patients had shown CD8+CD57+ cell expansion by flow cytometry. Every patient presented with severe acquired aplastic anemia. The CDR3 spans 13 residues. Germline lookup yields CDR1 SGDLS and CDR2 YYNGEE. The junction had 2 bases not matched to a gene; V was cut back by 3 bases and J by 4 bases. This record belongs to a study of CD8+CD57+ T cells in acquired aplastic anemia. TCR beta VDJ and CDR3 profiling used genomic DNA as template. One entry per CDR3 protein, called by TCRdb with MiXCR from the reads. The table has 150,000 to 160,000 distinct CDR3 sequences, approximately 52% seen once.

The origin of this receptor is a human donor with aplastic anemia. The chain carries TRBV9 and TRBJ2-3; 7 bases align to TRBD1. Material: sorted CD4+, CD8+, or CD8+CD57+ T cells (not recorded which) from PBMCs. In DNA, the CDR3 is TGTGCCAGCAGCGCAGGGGGACCAGATACGCAGTATTTT. This encodes CASSAGGPDTQYF.